This T cell receptor beta chain was profiled in a study of T cells in Graves' hyperthyroidism and ophthalmopathy. This clonotype has ten or more counts. No ophthalmopathy progression within 18 months constituted stable Graves' hyperthyroidism. Orbital computed tomography and thyroid ultrasound, together with serum TRAb and thyroxine and clinical symptoms, were used for diagnoses. The investigators amplified TCR beta CDR3 regions from RNA transcripts. First-round RT-PCR with HTBI primers amplified the TCR CDR3 region. TCRdb used MiXCR to reprocess the multiplex PCR reads, holding one entry per CDR3 protein. The sample records 470,000 or so distinct CDR3 sequences, roughly 20% being singletons. Trimming at V came to 7 bases and at J to 4 bases, leaving 6 bases not matched to a gene. The CDR3 is made up of 13 amino acids. The germline V gene has CDR1 MNHNS and CDR2 SASEGT.

This clonotype was sampled from a man between 18 and 29 years old with Graves' hyperthyroidism. Sequencing was done on a sample of blood. The rearrangement joins TRBV6-1 to TRBJ2-7; 8 bases map to TRBD1. The CDR3 bases are TGTGCCAGCATGCAGGGGGCGAGTTACGAGCAGTACTTC. Translating gives CASMQGASYEQYF.